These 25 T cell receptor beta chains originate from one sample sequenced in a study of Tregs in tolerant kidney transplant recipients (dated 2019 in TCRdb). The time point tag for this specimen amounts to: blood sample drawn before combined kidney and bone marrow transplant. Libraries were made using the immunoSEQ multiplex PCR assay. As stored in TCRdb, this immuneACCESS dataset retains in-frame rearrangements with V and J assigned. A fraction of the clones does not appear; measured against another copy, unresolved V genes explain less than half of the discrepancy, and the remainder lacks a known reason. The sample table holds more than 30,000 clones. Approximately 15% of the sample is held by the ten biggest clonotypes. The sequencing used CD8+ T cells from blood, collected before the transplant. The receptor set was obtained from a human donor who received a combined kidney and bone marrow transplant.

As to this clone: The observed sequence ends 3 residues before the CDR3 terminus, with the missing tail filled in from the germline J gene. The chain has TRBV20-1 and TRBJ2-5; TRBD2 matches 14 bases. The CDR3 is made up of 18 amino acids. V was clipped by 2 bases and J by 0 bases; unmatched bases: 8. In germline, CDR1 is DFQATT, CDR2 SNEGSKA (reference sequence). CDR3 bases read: TGCAGTGCTAGATCGTCGACTAGCGGGGGGGAGTACCAAGAGACC. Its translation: CSARSSTSGGEYQET. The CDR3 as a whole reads CSARSSTSGGEYQETQYF.

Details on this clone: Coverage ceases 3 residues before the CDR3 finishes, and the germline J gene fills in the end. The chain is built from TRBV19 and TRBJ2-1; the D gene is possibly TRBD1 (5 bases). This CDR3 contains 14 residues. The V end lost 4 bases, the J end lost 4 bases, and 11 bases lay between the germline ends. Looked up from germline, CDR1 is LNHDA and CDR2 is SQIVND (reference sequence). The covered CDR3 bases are TGTGCCAGTAGTAACTGGGCAGGGTACAATGAG. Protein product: CASSNWAGYNE. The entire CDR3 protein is CASSNWAGYNEQFF.

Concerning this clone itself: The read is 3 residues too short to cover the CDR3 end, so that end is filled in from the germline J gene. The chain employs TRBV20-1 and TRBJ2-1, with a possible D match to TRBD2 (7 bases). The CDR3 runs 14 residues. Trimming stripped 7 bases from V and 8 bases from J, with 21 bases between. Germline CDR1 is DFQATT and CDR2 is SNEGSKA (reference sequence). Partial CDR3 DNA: TGCAGTGATGAGGGAGGGGGTGGATTGGATGAG. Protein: CSDEGGGGLDE. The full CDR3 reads CSDEGGGGLDEQFF.

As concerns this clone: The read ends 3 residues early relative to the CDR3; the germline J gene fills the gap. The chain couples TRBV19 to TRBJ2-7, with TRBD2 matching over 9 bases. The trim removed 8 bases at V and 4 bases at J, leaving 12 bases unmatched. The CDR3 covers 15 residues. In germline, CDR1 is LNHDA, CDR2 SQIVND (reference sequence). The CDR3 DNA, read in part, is TGTGCCAGTCGGGAAGGCCTAGCGGGATATTACGAG. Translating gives CASREGLAGYYE. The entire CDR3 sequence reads CASREGLAGYYEQYF.

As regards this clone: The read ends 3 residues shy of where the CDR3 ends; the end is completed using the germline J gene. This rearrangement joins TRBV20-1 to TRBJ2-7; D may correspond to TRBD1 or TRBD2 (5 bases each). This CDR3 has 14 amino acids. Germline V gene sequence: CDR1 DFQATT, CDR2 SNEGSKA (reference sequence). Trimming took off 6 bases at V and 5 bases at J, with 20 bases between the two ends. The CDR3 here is CSAYGHGMEDEQYF. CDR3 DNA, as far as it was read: TGCAGTGCCTACGGACATGGGATGGAGGACGAG.

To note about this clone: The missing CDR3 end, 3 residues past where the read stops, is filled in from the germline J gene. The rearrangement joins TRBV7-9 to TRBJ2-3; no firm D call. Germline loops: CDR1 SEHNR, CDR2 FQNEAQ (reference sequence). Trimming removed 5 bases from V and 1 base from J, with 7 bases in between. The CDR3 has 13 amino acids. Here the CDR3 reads CASSPQGTDTQYF. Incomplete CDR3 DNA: TGTGCCAGCAGCCCTCAGGGCACAGATACG.

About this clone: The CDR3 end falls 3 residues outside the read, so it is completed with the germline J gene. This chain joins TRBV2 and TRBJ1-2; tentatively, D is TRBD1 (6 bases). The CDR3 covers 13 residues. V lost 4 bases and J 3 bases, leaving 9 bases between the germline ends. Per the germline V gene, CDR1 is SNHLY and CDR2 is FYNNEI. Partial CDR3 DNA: TGTGCCAGCAGTGTCCCAGGGGACTATGGC. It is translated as CASSVPGDYG. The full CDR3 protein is CASSVPGDYGYTF.

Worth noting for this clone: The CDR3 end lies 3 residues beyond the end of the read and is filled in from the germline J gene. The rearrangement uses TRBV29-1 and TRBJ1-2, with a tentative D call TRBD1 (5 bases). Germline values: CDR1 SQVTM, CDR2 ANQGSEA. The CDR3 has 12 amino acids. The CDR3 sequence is CSVVAGVGGYTF. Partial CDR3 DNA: TGCAGCGTTGTCGCGGGGGTAGGCGGC.

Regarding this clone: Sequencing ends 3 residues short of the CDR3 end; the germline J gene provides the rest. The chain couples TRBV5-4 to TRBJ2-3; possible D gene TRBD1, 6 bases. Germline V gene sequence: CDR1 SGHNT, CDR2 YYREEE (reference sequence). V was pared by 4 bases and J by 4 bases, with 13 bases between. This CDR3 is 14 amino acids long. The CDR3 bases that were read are TGTGCCAGCAGCATCAGGGGATTCGCAGATACG. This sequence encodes CASSIRGFADT. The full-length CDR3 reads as CASSIRGFADTQYF. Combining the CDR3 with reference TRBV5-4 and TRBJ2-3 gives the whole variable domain ETGVTQSPTHLIKTRGQQVTLRCSSQSGHNTVSWYQQALGQGPQFIFQYYREEENGRGNFPPRFSGLQFPNYSSELNVNALELDDSALYLCASSIRGFADTQYFGPGTRLTVL.

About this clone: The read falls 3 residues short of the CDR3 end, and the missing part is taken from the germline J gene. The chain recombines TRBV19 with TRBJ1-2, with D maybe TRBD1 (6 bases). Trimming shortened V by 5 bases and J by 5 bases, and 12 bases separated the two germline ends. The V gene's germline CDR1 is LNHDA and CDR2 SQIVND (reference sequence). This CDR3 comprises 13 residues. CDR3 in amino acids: CASSPGHSYGYTF. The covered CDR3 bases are TGTGCCAGTAGTCCGGGACACTCGTATGGC.

The CDR3 region is CASSEDLAAWYQETQYF. The sequenced part of the CDR3 DNA is TGTGCCAGCAGTGAAGATCTGGCGGCCTGGTACCAAGAGACC. The V call is TRBV6-1, the J call TRBJ2-5; D not certain. The read terminates 3 residues before the CDR3 end, so the remaining end is supplied by the germline J gene. Trimming removed 1 base from V and 0 bases from J, with 15 bases in between. The length of the CDR3 is 17 residues. Germline V gives CDR1 MNHNS, CDR2 SASEGT.

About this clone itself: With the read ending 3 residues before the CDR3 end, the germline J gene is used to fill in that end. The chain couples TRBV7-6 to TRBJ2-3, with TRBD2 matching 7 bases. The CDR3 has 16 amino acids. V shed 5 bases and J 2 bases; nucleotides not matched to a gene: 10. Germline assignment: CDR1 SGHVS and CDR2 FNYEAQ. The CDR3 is CASSRASGTLTDTQYF. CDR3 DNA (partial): TGTGCCAGCAGCAGAGCTAGCGGAACACTCACAGATACG.

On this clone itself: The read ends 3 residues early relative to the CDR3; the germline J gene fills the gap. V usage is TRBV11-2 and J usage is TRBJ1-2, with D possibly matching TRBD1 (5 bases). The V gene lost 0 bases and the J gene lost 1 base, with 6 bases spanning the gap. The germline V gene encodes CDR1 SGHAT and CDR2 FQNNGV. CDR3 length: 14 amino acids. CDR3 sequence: CASSLDRDNYGYTF. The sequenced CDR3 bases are TGTGCCAGCAGCTTAGACAGGGATAACTATGGC.

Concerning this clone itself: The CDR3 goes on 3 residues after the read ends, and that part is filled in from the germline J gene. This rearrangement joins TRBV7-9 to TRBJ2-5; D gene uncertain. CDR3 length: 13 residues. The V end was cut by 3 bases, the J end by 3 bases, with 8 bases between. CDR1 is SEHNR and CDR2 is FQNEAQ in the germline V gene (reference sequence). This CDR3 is CASSFSAEETQYF. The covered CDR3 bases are TGTGCCAGCAGCTTTTCGGCGGAAGAGACC.

CDR3 in amino acids: CASSQSGQGFYGYTF. The sequenced CDR3 bases are TGTGCCAGCAGCCAATCGGGACAGGGATTCTATGGC. The chain recombines TRBV16 with TRBJ1-2; TRBD1 aligns across 9 bases. With the read ending 3 residues before the CDR3 end, the germline J gene is used to fill in that end. Germline V gene data show CDR1 as KGHSY and CDR2 as FQNENV. This CDR3 is 15 amino acids long. V lost 0 bases, J lost 4 bases, and 3 bases stayed unmatched.

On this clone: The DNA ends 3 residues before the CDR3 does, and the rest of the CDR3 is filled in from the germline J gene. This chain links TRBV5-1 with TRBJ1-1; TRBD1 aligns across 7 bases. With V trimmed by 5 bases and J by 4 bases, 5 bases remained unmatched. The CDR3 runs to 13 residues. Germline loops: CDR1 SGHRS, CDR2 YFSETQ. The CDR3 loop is CASREQGSTEAFF. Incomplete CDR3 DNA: TGCGCCAGCAGAGAACAGGGGAGCACTGAA.

The DNA read from the CDR3 is TGCAGTGCTAGAGATCCACCTTTGGACACACCTTACGAG. The encoded protein is CSARDPPLDTPYE. The entire CDR3 protein reads CSARDPPLDTPYEQYF. The chain links TRBV20-1 to TRBJ2-7; D possibly corresponds to TRBD1 (5 bases). The read comes to an end 3 residues before the CDR3 does, leaving the germline J gene to fill in the end. The CDR3 consists of 16 residues. In germline, CDR1 is DFQATT, CDR2 SNEGSKA (reference sequence). V lost 0 bases, J lost 4 bases, and 19 bases lay in between.

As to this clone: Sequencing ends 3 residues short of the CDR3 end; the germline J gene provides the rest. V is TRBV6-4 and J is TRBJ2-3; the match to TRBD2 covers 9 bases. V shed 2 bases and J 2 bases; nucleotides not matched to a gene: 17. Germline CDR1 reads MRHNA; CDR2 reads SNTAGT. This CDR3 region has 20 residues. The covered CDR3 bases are TGTGCCAGCAGTGACCCGTCGCGCGGGAGGGCCCTCTGGGACACAGATACG. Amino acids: CASSDPSRGRALWDTDT. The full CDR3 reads CASSDPSRGRALWDTDTQYF.

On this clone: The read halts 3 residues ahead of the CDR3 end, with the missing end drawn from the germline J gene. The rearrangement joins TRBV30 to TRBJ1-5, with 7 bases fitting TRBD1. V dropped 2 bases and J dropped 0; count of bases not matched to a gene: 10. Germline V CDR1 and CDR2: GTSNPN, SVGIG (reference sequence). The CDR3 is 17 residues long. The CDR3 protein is CAWSSGTADVSNQPQHF. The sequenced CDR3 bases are TGTGCCTGGAGTTCCGGGACAGCCGACGTTAGCAATCAGCCC.

The DNA read from the CDR3 is TGTGCCATCAGTGAGTCATGGGGAGTGGGCATGGGGGGAGATACCTACGAG. This sequence encodes CAISESWGVGMGGDTYE. The whole CDR3 reads CAISESWGVGMGGDTYEQYF. This chain links TRBV10-3 with TRBJ2-7; a weak D match, TRBD2 (6 bases). The CDR3 end falls 3 residues outside the read, so it is completed with the germline J gene. V was trimmed by 0 bases and J by 2 bases, leaving 26 bases between them. Germline V gene sequence: CDR1 ENHRY, CDR2 SYGVKD. The CDR3 loop spans 20 amino acids.

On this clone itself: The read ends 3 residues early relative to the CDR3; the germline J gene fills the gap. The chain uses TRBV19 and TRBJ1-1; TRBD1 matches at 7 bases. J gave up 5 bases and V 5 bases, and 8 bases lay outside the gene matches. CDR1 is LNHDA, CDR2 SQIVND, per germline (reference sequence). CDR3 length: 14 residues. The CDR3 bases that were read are TGTGCCAGTAGTGACAGGGATGGGAGGACTGAA. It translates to CASSDRDGRTE. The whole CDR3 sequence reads CASSDRDGRTEAFF. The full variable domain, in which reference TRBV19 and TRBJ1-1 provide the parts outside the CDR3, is DGGITQSPKYLFRKEGQNVTLSCEQNLNHDAMYWYRQDPGQGLRLIYYSQIVNDFQKGDIAEGYSVSREKKESFPLTVTSAQKNPTAFYLCASSDRDGRTEAFFGQGTRLTVV.

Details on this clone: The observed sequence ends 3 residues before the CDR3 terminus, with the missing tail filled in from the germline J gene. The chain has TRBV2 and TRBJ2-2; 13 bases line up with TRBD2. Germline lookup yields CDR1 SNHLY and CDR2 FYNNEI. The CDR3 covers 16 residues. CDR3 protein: CASSVLAGGPSFELFF. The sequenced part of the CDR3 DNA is TGTGCCAGCAGTGTACTAGCGGGAGGGCCCTCATTCGAG.

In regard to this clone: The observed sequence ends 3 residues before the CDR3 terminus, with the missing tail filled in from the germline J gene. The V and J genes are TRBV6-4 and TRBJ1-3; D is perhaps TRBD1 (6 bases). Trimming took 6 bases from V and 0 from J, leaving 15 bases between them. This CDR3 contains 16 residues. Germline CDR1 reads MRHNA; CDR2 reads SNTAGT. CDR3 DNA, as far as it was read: TGTGCCAGCAGAACGCCCGACAGGAGCTCTGGAAACACC. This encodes CASRTPDRSSGNT. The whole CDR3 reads CASRTPDRSSGNTIYF.

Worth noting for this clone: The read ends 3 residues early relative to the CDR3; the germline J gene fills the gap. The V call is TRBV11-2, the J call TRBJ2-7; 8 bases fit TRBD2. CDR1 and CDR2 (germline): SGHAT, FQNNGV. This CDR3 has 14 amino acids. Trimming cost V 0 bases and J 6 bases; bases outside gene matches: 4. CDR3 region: CASSLESGSLEQYF. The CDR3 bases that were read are TGTGCCAGCAGCTTAGAGAGCGGGAGTCTCGAG.

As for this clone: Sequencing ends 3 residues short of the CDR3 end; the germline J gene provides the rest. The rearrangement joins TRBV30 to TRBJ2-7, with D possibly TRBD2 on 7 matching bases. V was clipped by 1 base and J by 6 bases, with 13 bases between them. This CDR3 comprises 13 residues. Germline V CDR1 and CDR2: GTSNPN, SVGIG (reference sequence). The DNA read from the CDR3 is TGTGCCTGGAGTGGGGGGGGCGGGGGCGAG. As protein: CAWSGGGGGE. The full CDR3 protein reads CAWSGGGGGEQYF.